This paragraph covers one T cell receptor (beta chain) sequence. Its antigen is still unknown. These data are taken from a study of blood T cells in healthy people across ages. Regarding the study as a whole: The study found TCR beta diversity correlated strongly with naive T cell percentage.

Combining a sample-barcoded 5' primer with a J-beta primer mix, a second PCR ran for about 7 to 12 cycles. TCRdb analysed the 5' RACE reads with MiXCR anew, one entry per CDR3 protein. The sample lists hundreds of thousands of distinct CDR3 sequences, 40% to 50% occurring once. This TCR was recovered from a man aged 60 to 75 in good health. The specimen sequenced was blood.

The CDR3 coding sequence is TGTGCCAGCAGCCAGAGGTCAGGCGCAGGCATTCAGTACTTC. Its translation is CASSQRSGAGIQYF. This chain links TRBV7-2 with TRBJ2-4; D unresolved. The CDR3 contains 14 residues. V was shortened by 5 bases and J by 9 bases, with 17 bases between the two germline ends. The V gene's germline CDR1 is SGHTA and CDR2 FQGNSA.